This T cell receptor beta chain was recorded in a study of T cells after somatic rescue of genetic block. Profiled with immunoSEQ multiplex PCR; TCRdb holds only in-frame clones, not every one. In the table there are approximately 70,000 clones, approximately 90% of which are singletons. Germline CDR1 and CDR2: LGHNA and YSLEER. V was trimmed by 1 base and J by 1 base, leaving 15 bases between them. This CDR3 comprises 17 residues. The chain has TRBV4-3 and TRBJ2-3; the D call may be TRBD1 or TRBD2 (5 bases each). The sequence was obtained from a man aged 30-40 years. The sample comprised peripheral blood mononuclear cells (PBMCs). CDR3 coding DNA: TGCGCCAGCAGCCAAGGAAATCGAGGGGACGGCACAGATACGCAGTATTTT. Translation: CASSQGNRGDGTDTQYF.